These 14 T cell receptor beta chains originate from one sample sequenced in a study of blood T cell repertoires in COVID-19. The table came from immunoSEQ multiplex PCR; TCRdb's copy has only in-frame clones and leaves some out. Seen here are about 240,000 clones, approximately 78% observed once, and the top ten hold roughly 8.2%. The sequenced sample was peripheral blood. These receptors came from an elderly woman with COVID-19, enrolled during active disease.

The chain uses TRBV5-1 and TRBJ2-2; unclear D gene. CDR3 length: 14 amino acids. The ends were cut back, 10 bases at V and 7 bases at J, with 20 bases in the middle. The germline gives CDR1 SGHRS, CDR2 YFSETQ. CDR3 nucleotides: TGCGCCTGCGCCGTGGATCCCCGCGGCGGGGAGCTGTTTTTT. Protein product: CACAVDPRGGELFF.

J is TRBJ2-3 and V is TRBV5-6; unclear D gene. The germline gives CDR1 SGHDT, CDR2 YYEEEE. The V gene lost 4 bases and the J gene lost 4 bases, with 7 bases spanning the gap. The CDR3 runs to 12 residues. CDR3 nucleotides: TGTGCCAGCAGCCTAAGATCAGATACGCAGTATTTT. Encoded protein: CASSLRSDTQYF. The full variable domain, completed using reference TRBV5-6 and TRBJ2-3, is DAGVTQSPTHLIKTRGQQVTLRCSPKSGHDTVSWYQQALGQGPQFIFQYYEEEERQRGNFPDRFSGHQFPNYSSELNVNALLLGDSALYLCASSLRSDTQYFGPGTRLTVL.

The rearrangement links TRBV5-1 to TRBJ1-1; 8 bases line up with TRBD1. Germline V gives CDR1 SGHRS, CDR2 YFSETQ. The CDR3 has 13 residues. With V trimmed by 7 bases and J by 1 base, 3 bases remained unmatched. As DNA, the CDR3 is TGCGCCAGCGCTCAGGGGGCGAACACTGAAGCTTTCTTT. This translates into CASAQGANTEAFF.

The chain uses TRBV15 and TRBJ2-3, with 11 bases identical to TRBD1. The CDR3 runs to 17 residues. J was trimmed by 3 bases and V by 0 bases; bases with no gene match: 5. The V gene's germline CDR1 is LNHNV and CDR2 YYDKDF (reference sequence). As DNA, the CDR3 is TGTGCCACCAGCAGAGATCTAGGGACAGGGGGAACAGATACGCAGTATTTT. Encoded protein: CATSRDLGTGGTDTQYF.

V is TRBV20-1 and J is TRBJ1-1, with D hard to call. V lost 3 bases and J 1 base, leaving 3 bases between the germline ends. Germline V gene lookup returns CDR1 DFQATT and CDR2 SNEGSKA (reference sequence). The CDR3 extends over 11 amino acids. This CDR3 is CSASSNTEAFF. CDR3 in DNA: TGCAGTGCTAGCTCGAACACTGAAGCTTTCTTT.

The rearrangement uses TRBV6-2 or TRBV6-3 and TRBJ2-5; possible D gene TRBD1, 6 bases. Germline CDR1 is MNHEY and CDR2 is SVGEGT. The CDR3 spans 14 residues. The V end lost 3 bases, the J end lost 7 bases, and 15 bases lay between the germline ends. CDR3 loop: CASSYSGVGGTQYF. For the CDR3, the DNA is TGTGCCAGCAGTTATTCAGGGGTCGGTGGGACCCAGTACTTC.

This chain joins TRBV4-3 and TRBJ2-3, with TRBD1 identical over 8 bases. CDR1 is LGHNA and CDR2 is YSLEER in the germline V gene. J was trimmed by 4 bases and V by 2 bases; bases with no gene match: 8. There are 16 residues in the CDR3. For the CDR3, the DNA is TGCGCCAGCAGCCAAAACCCCTTGACAGGGGCAGATACGCAGTATTTT. The encoded protein is CASSQNPLTGADTQYF.

V is TRBV29-1 and J is TRBJ1-6, with 12 bases matching TRBD1. This CDR3 has 14 amino acids. Unmatched junction bases numbered 6, after V lost 8 bases and J lost 7 bases. The germline V gene encodes CDR1 SQVTM and CDR2 ANQGSEA. The CDR3 coding sequence is TGCAGCATCAGGGACAGGGGGCGAAATTCACCCCTCCACTTT. This gives the protein CSIRDRGRNSPLHF. Full variable domain (remainder filled in from reference TRBV29-1 and TRBJ1-6): SAVISQKPSRDICQRGTSLTIQCQVDSQVTMMFWYRQQPGQSLTLIATANQGSEATYESGFVIDKFPISRPNLTFSTLTVSNMSPEDSSIYLCSIRDRGRNSPLHFGNGTRLTVT.

V usage is TRBV5-6 and J usage is TRBJ2-7, with 12 nucleotides matching TRBD2. The germline V gene has CDR1 SGHDT and CDR2 YYEEEE. The V and J ends lost 3 bases and 8 bases, in that order; junction bases with no gene match: 6. This CDR3 spans 14 amino acids. The CDR3 coding sequence is TGTGCCAGCAGCTGGACTAGCGGGAAGGACCAGCAGTACTTC. Translating it yields CASSWTSGKDQQYF.

As regards this clone: Different DNA sequences within this sample yield the same CDR3. CDR3 region: CASSYAGKRGNTEAFF. CDR3 coding DNA: TGTGCCAGCAGTTACGCAGGAAAAAGGGGAAACACTGAAGCTTTCTTT. The chain recombines TRBV6-5 with TRBJ1-1, with D perhaps TRBD1 (5 bases). The CDR3 is 16 amino acids. In germline, CDR1 is MNHEY, CDR2 SVGAGI. V was clipped by 2 bases and J by 2 bases, with 15 bases between them.

The chain couples TRBV27 to TRBJ2-7; D is possibly TRBD1 (6 bases). The CDR3 consists of 15 residues. CDR1 is MNHEY, CDR2 SMNVEV, per germline (reference sequence). V was trimmed by 5 bases and J by 0 bases, leaving 14 bases between them. This CDR3 is CASSDSSTGSYEQYF. The CDR3 DNA is TGTGCCAGCAGTGACTCCTCGACAGGCTCCTACGAGCAGTACTTC.

The gene calls are TRBV3-1 (or the pseudogene TRBV3-2) and TRBJ1-1, with unresolved D. The CDR3 runs 12 residues. The germline V gene has CDR1 LGHDT and CDR2 YNNKEL (reference sequence). The V end lost 4 bases, the J end lost 11 bases, and 14 bases lay between the germline ends. CDR3 in DNA: TGTGCCAGCAGCCTCAAGCCAGAGCGCGCTTTCTTT. It is translated as CASSLKPERAFF.

J is TRBJ2-3 and V is TRBV4-1, with 12 nucleotides matching TRBD2. With 1 base clipped from V and 2 bases from J, the junction kept 4 bases outside the gene matches. This CDR3 has 17 residues. CDR1 is MGHRA, CDR2 YSYEKL, per germline. The CDR3 spells CASSQAGLAGTTDTQYF. In DNA form, the CDR3 reads TGCGCCAGCAGCCAAGCCGGACTAGCGGGGACCACAGATACGCAGTATTTT.

The chain combines TRBV30 with TRBJ1-2; possibly TRBD1 for D (5 bases). CDR1 GTSNPN and CDR2 SVGIG come from the germline V gene (reference sequence). V was pared by 4 bases and J by 0 bases, with 15 bases between. CDR3 length: 15 residues. In nucleotides, the CDR3 is TGTGCCTGGACCCGAGGGGAGGGCACTAACTATGGCTACACCTTC. Translation: CAWTRGEGTNYGYTF.